This T cell receptor beta chain comes out of a study of T cells in Graves' hyperthyroidism and ophthalmopathy. Orbital computed tomography, thyroid ultrasound, serum thyroxine and TRAb, and clinical symptoms together informed the diagnoses. CDR3 size: 14 residues. The V end was cut by 5 bases, the J end by 4 bases, with 12 bases between. The V gene's germline CDR1 is MNHEY and CDR2 SMNVEV (reference sequence). Points from the study as a whole: Ophthalmopathy was identified by the model a median approximately 6.9 months ahead of onset.

Amplification of TCR beta CDR3 regions used RNA as the template. During a first-round RT-PCR of the TCR CDR3, the HTBI primer set was used. MiXCR, run by TCRdb on the multiplex PCR reads, gives a single entry per CDR3 protein. The top ten hold approximately 3.5% of the sample, which has roughly 640,000 distinct CDR3 sequences, roughly 15% seen once. The sample holds many counts of this clonotype. Its antigen is unidentified. The material sequenced was blood. The receptor was derived from a middle-aged woman with Graves' ophthalmopathy. The gene calls are TRBV27 and TRBJ2-1, with D perhaps TRBD2 (7 bases). The CDR3 bases are TGTGCCAGCAGTGGGGGGGGGGCTTACAATGAGCAGTTCTTC. It specifies CASSGGGAYNEQFF.